One and the same sample provided the 7 T cell receptor beta chains below, sequenced in a study of T cells in localized non-small cell lung cancer. Produced via immunoSEQ multiplex PCR; TCRdb's table is partial and in-frame only. Of tens of thousands of clones listed, 80% to 95% are singletons. Sequences were derived from peripheral blood mononuclear cells, sampled before any cancer treatment. Source of these receptors: a female donor older than 55 with stage II lung adenocarcinoma.

This chain connects TRBV6-1 to TRBJ1-1; weak D call: TRBD1 (6 bases). V was pared by 6 bases and J by 7 bases, with 18 bases between. Per germline, CDR1 MNHNS and CDR2 SASEGT. CDR3 length equals 14 residues. The CDR3: CASRAGRGVGEAFF. The CDR3 coding sequence is TGTGCCAGCAGGGCCGGGAGGGGGGTAGGTGAAGCTTTCTTT.

The chain uses TRBV18 and TRBJ1-4; D gene unclear. The V end was cut by 2 bases, the J end by 1 base, with 5 bases between. The CDR3 runs 14 residues. Germline lookup yields CDR1 KGHSH and CDR2 LQKENI. The CDR3 bases are TGTGCCAGCTCACCAGGGTTAACTAATGAAAAACTGTTTTTT. Protein sequence: CASSPGLTNEKLFF.

This rearrangement joins TRBV28 to TRBJ2-3; D may correspond to TRBD1 or TRBD2 (6 bases each). Per the germline V gene, CDR1 is MDHEN and CDR2 is SYDVKM. The CDR3 is made up of 14 amino acids. Trimming took 11 bases from V and 3 from J, leaving 18 bases between them. The CDR3 loop is CAGRGVHGTDTQYF. For the CDR3, the DNA is TGTGCCGGAAGGGGGGTTCATGGGACAGATACGCAGTATTTT.

V usage is TRBV9 and J usage is TRBJ2-2; D is unresolved. V was pared by 0 bases and J by 7 bases, with 7 bases between. Per the germline V gene, CDR1 is SGDLS and CDR2 is YYNGEE. The CDR3 covers 13 residues. CDR3 in amino acids: CASSVVGRGELFF. The CDR3 DNA follows: TGTGCCAGCAGCGTAGTTGGCCGCGGGGAGCTGTTTTTT.

The V call is TRBV6-5, the J call TRBJ2-2; D assignment may be TRBD1 or TRBD2 (5 bases each). Germline V CDR1 and CDR2: MNHEY, SVGAGI. The CDR3 is 16 residues long. Trimming pared 3 bases from V and 0 bases from J, leaving 11 bases between. This CDR3 is CASSYSMGANTGELFF. CDR3 nucleotide sequence: TGTGCCAGCAGTTATAGTATGGGGGCGAACACCGGGGAGCTGTTTTTT.

The count of this clone is one. The chain carries TRBV30 and TRBJ1-1; TRBD1 is a possible D gene (5 bases). CDR3 length: 11 residues. Deletions cut 5 bases from V and 1 base from J, with 5 bases between. Germline V gene lookup returns CDR1 GTSNPN and CDR2 SVGIG (reference sequence). CDR3 DNA sequence: TGTGCCTGGGGACAGAACACTGAAGCTTTCTTT. This translates into CAWGQNTEAFF.

The chain is built from TRBV18 and TRBJ2-2, with unresolved D. The CDR3 loop spans 17 amino acids. From germline, CDR1 is KGHSH and CDR2 LQKENI. V lost 4 bases to trimming and J lost 6 bases, with 21 bases between them. In DNA form, the CDR3 reads TGTGCCAGCTCACACTCTAGGCCTAGTCATGCTGCCGGGGAGCTGTTTTTT. Protein product: CASSHSRPSHAAGELFF.